This TCR beta chain was documented in a study of cytomegalovirus exposure and HLA in healthy donors (dated by TCRdb to between 2016 and 2019). A note on the overall study: An earlier analysis of some 550 of the donors reported 250 to 300 Gb of sequence data and 117 million unique TCR beta sequences from approximately 180 million T cells. Class I and class II HLA loci were covered by the typing at four-digit resolution. In an earlier analysis of a few hundred of the donors, high-throughput TCR beta sequencing was used to judge whether each TCR beta V gene segment behaved as functional or pseudogenic. To predict cytomegalovirus infection status, the study brought together high-throughput TCR immunosequencing, statistical association of individual TCRs with disease status, and machine learning. Across 398 genotyped donors of the cohort, an average of about 240,000 unique TCR beta nucleotide sequences per donor were sequenced, and approximately 17% of those sequences were non-productive. Genome-wide SNP genotypes for about 55% of the 666 donors were used in a later genetic analysis, which treated that subset as a discovery cohort. The study was designed to test whether signatures of past pathogen exposure could be identified by cataloging public T cell receptors. The later analysis used no new phenotypic data to find candidate immune exposures, relying instead on TCR beta sequences and their occurrence across donors. Every discovery cohort repertoire had been produced on one sequencing platform. An early release that covered more than 550 HLA-typed donors contained approximately 300 gigabases of sequencing data and 70 million to 100 million unique TCR sequences. A later analysis re-analyzed previously published TCR beta repertoires from 600 to 850 donors and added high-resolution HLA genotyping to study TCR occurrence patterns. Donor age, sex, ethnicity and CMV serostatus were compiled alongside the repertoire data. Of the 300 to 400 genotyped donors, 65% to 90% fell in the genetic ancestry cluster associated with self-reported Caucasian donors. Typing coverage differed by locus: A, B, C, DRB1 and DQB1 were typed in about 620-630 donors, DQA1 in 522, DPA1 in around 610, and DPB1 in 450 to 490. Four or five DR-DQ haplotypes were handled as single units for association and clustering because linkage in the cohort was strong. The T cell repertoires of 670 or so subjects were profiled by immunosequencing and related to cytomegalovirus serostatus. In addition to the first cohort of approximately 650 subjects, a separate validation cohort of 130 or so different subjects was used.

Trimming leaves V shorter by 1 base and J shorter by 7 bases, with the junction holding 4 bases beyond the gene matches. From cysteine to phenylalanine, the CDR3 is 13 amino acids long. Left in the record is the CDR3 DNA by itself, 39 bases read in frame from the first base. Per the germline V gene (reference sequence), LNHNV is the CDR1 and YYDKDF is the CDR2. Summary of the overall study and its limitations: This cohort had only TCR beta chains sequenced, and the lack of alpha or paired-chain data limited which features could be detected. In vitro tests confirmed that a few of the cytomegalovirus-associated TCR beta chains recognize cytomegalovirus antigens. In a later genetic analysis, a missense DCLRE1C variant was associated with V-gene and J-gene trimming of TCR beta chains, and the association was replicated in an independent cohort. Sequencing depth was assumed to be roughly uniform across donors in the presence/absence analyses, though that assumption may not hold. A further reported finding was that TCR beta sequences accurately predicted the HLA-A and HLA-B alleles for most subjects in the first cohort. Most CMV-associated TCR beta chains appeared to be HLA-restricted in a later analysis, and the HLA associations seemed to be driven largely by CMV exposure. The study listed over 150 TCR beta chains as associated with cytomegalovirus. A group of highly shared sequence variants was considered likely to be a technical artifact of the sequencing pipeline. In a later analysis, the rate of TCR association differed among HLA loci, with DRB1 alleles having the most associated TCRs and HLA-C alleles having the fewest. The earlier analysis of 587 of the donors excluded 15 to 20 rarely observed V segments, including chromosome 9 orphons, because counts were too low. Strong co-occurrence of HLA alleles, especially DR and DQ, made assigning TCR associations to individual alleles difficult. In a later analysis, HLA-associated TCR beta chains were found to be more clonally expanded and to have lower generation probabilities than equally common non-associated chains. While some public TCRs were present in many individuals, most TCR sequences turned up only very rarely across donors. The authors suggested that the approach could potentially be generalized to other disease states and immunological phenotypes. The 87-base-pair reads could not distinguish some IMGT-functional V segments, including TRBV6-2 and TRBV6-3, so those segments were excluded. The classifier was reported to diagnose cytomegalovirus status with high specificity and sensitivity in both the original cohort and the validation cohort. According to a later analysis, parvovirus B19, influenza, CMV and Epstein-Barr virus appeared linked to several top co-occurrence clusters. At a false discovery rate of 0.05, a later analysis linked under 20,000 TCR beta sequences to specific HLA alleles. Because HLA typing was missing for some donors at each locus, association tests included only the typed subset. For the cohort, immune exposure information was limited to CMV serostatus. Correlated functional status among segregating V segments might reflect linkage disequilibrium, but an unknown experimental factor could not be ruled out. According to a later genetic analysis, donors in an Asian-associated ancestry cluster had fewer N-insertions in productive TCRs than the approximately 690-donor mean. An earlier analysis of approximately 570 of the donors showed that most TCR beta V segments appeared in productive rearrangements either about 90% or about 30% of the time, which broadly matched IMGT annotations.

The library was obtained by the immunoSEQ multiplex PCR assay. For the multiplex PCR, a mixture combining 60 forward primers for TCR Vbeta segments and 13 reverse primers for TCR Jbeta segments was used. The CDR3 region of rearranged TCR beta genes was amplified from genomic DNA by a multiplex PCR assay. The Illumina HiSeq System was used to sequence the amplified TCR beta libraries as 87-base-pair reads. For the original study's pipeline: A later analysis counted 65 million to 90 million unique TCR beta chains across the 700 or so repertoires, and about 10 million of these chains were shared by at least two donors. Raw reads were error-corrected and collapsed into unique sequences with a nearest-neighbor algorithm that merged closely related sequences to remove PCR and sequencing errors. V, D and J gene segments were assigned by aligning CDR3 sequences to IMGT reference sequences. For a sequence to be retained, at least a six-nucleotide match to both a V gene segment and a J gene segment was required. A rearrangement was called productive if the CDR3 had no stop codons and remained in frame with V and J, and every other rearrangement was called non-productive. Following IMGT convention, CDR3 was defined as the stretch from the second conserved V-encoded cysteine up to the conserved J-encoded phenylalanine. The earlier analysis of about 610 of the donors excluded sequences that lacked an unambiguous match to a single V gene segment. In an earlier analysis of more than 500 of the donors, a V segment was called functional when productive rearrangements were above 56.7%, and segregating when the standard deviation between donors exceeded 5%. A statistical classification framework was developed to diagnose cytomegalovirus status using the catalog of TCR beta chain sequences. In a later analysis, TCR nucleotide sequences were compared against IMGT/GENE-DB human TR gene sequences so that V and J genes could be assigned. Using the TCRdist pipeline, a later analysis assigned CDR3 sequences along with most-parsimonious VDJ recombination scenarios. In a later analysis, each TCR beta chain was defined by its CDR3 amino acid sequence together with its V-gene family, and reads lacking a unique V-gene family were excluded. In a later analysis, fewer than 650 highly shared, low-generation-probability nucleotide sequences were removed to address suspected cross-contamination and a sequencing artifact. In a later analysis, a clonal expansion index for each public chain was calculated from normalized within-repertoire ranks of inferred template counts. In a later analysis, generation probabilities were computed using a VDJ recombination model fitted to out-of-frame rearrangements, and the results were checked against IGoR. In a later analysis, TCR-TCR, TCR-HLA and TCR-CMV co-occurrence was scored with hypergeometric tests, and a repertoire-size bias correction was applied to TCR pairs. To estimate false discovery rates, a later analysis permuted the HLA or CMV assignments 20 times. In a later analysis, co-occurring TCRs were grouped using DBSCAN, with TCRdist sequence similarity added in when clustering inside HLA-allele-positive subsets. Co-occurrence clustering excluded repertoires with fewer than 30,000 or more than 120,000 public chains, plus five with anomalous nucleotide sharing. This is the immuneACCESS table as TCRdb keeps it, with only in-frame sequences that have V and J called. A part of the clones is gone; compared with another copy, unresolved V genes explain less than half, and the rest is unexplained. The DNA was the basis for D and trimming; V, J and clone size are from that table. Present in this sample are 150,000 to 200,000 clones, 65% to 85% of which were seen just once. The top ten clones comprise around 6% of the sample.

The cohort comprised more than 550 healthy bone marrow donors. At the time of sampling, all cohort members were nominally healthy, though unrecorded immune exposures were likely present. The donor was CMV seropositive and was included in the group of 300 or so seropositive cohort members. A peripheral blood sample was provided by each donor, and peripheral blood mononuclear cells were used for TCR beta sequencing. Genomic DNA extraction from the blood cell samples was performed with the Qiagen DNeasy Blood Extraction Kit. This clone came up once. The antigen it binds to is not known. Per-base quality was not reported, and no clone a single base away is much larger than it.

The sequence is built from TRBV15 and TRBJ2-7; 7 bases in the middle match TRBD2. The clonotype originates from a woman between 25 and 40 years old in good health and CMV-seropositive. Sequencing input: PBMCs. The DNA sequence is given as TGTGCCACCAGCAGAGCGGGGGGTGCGGAGCAGTACTTC. Translated, this gives CATSRAGGAEQYF.